What follows are 6 T cell receptor beta chains derived from one specimen sequenced in a study of cytomegalovirus exposure and HLA in healthy donors. The PCR was carried out with 60 Vbeta primers and 13 Jbeta primers. Sequenced by immunoSEQ multiplex PCR; TCRdb stores in-frame clones only, minus some. This sample yields 250,000 to 350,000 clones, of which around 86% are seen a single time; 3.5% to 4% belongs to the top ten. Sequenced: PBMCs. The receptors here all came from a man aged 40-49 years in good health and CMV-seropositive.

J is TRBJ2-2 and V is TRBV7-3; D is unclear. The CDR3 sequence is 14 residues long. Trimming stripped 1 base from V and 4 bases from J, with 7 bases between. Germline loops: CDR1 SGHTA, CDR2 FQGTGA. CDR3 DNA: TGTGCCAGCAGCTTAATGGGCCTCACCGGGGAGCTGTTTTTT. Its translation is CASSLMGLTGELFF.

V usage is TRBV13 and J usage is TRBJ2-3; 10 bases are a match to TRBD1. Germline V CDR1 and CDR2: PRHDT, FYEKMQ (reference sequence). The CDR3 contains 17 residues. After removal of 2 bases from V and 3 bases from J, the junction contained 8 bases not matched to a gene. In DNA, the CDR3 is TGTGCCAGCAGCTTAACACGACAGGGGGCGAGGACAGATACGCAGTATTTT. Translation gives CASSLTRQGARTDTQYF.

V and J are TRBV2 and TRBJ2-7; 8 nucleotides agree with TRBD1. J lost 0 bases, V lost 10 bases, and 8 bases had no gene match. Germline CDR1 is SNHLY and CDR2 is FYNNEI. CDR3 length equals 14 residues. CDR3: CAIGGDRSSYEQYF. DNA of the CDR3: TGTGCCATCGGAGGGGACAGGAGCTCCTACGAGCAGTACTTC.

This clone is a singleton in its sample. The chain recombines TRBV6-5 with TRBJ1-6; 8 bases map to TRBD1. Germline CDR1 is MNHEY and CDR2 is SVGAGI. The CDR3 totals 15 residues. V was clipped by 6 bases and J by 9 bases; unmatched bases: 10. The CDR3 region has the DNA TGTGCCAGCAGCCCCGGGACAGGTGGGAGTTCACCCCTCCACTTT. It specifies CASSPGTGGSSPLHF.

This rearrangement joins TRBV12-2 to TRBJ2-3; the table assigns TRBD1, which was not confirmed against the DNA. TRBV12-2 is tagged as a pseudogene. The CDR3 spans 15 residues. The CDR3 region has the DNA TGTGCAAGTCGCCTGGGGACAGAGTGGGCAGATACGCAGTATTTT. This sequence encodes CASRLGTEWADTQYF.

The rearrangement links TRBV5-1 to TRBJ2-5; D might be TRBD1 (5 bases). The end of the DNA fits TRBJ2-7 better, so the J call may be wrong. The V gene's germline CDR1 is SGHRS and CDR2 YFSETQ. This CDR3 spans 15 amino acids. CDR3 protein: CASNPGHGTSYEQYF. The CDR3 nucleotides are TGCGCCAGCAACCCCGGACATGGAACATCCTACGAGCAGTACTTC.